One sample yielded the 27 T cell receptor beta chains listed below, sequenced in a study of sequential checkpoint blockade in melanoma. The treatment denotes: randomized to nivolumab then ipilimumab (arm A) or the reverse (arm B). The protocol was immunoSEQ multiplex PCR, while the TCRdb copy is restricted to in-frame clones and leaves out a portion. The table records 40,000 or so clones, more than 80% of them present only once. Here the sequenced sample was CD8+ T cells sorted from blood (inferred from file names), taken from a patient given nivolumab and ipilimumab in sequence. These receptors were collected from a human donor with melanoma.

DNA for the CDR3: TGCAGCGCAACCGGGACTAGCGTTTACGAGCAGTACTTC. It encodes CSATGTSVYEQYF. The chain is built from TRBV29-1 and TRBJ2-7, with 10 positions matching TRBD2. V trimming: 7 bases; J trimming: 4 bases; junction bases outside the gene matches: 7. The CDR3 runs 13 residues. Germline lookup yields CDR1 SQVTM and CDR2 ANQGSEA.

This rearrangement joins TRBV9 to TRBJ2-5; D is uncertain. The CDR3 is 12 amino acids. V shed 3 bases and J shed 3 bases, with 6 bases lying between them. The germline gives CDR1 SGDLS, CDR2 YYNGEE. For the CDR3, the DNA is TGTGCCAGCAGCGCAACTGAAGAGACCCAGTACTTC. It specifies CASSATEETQYF.

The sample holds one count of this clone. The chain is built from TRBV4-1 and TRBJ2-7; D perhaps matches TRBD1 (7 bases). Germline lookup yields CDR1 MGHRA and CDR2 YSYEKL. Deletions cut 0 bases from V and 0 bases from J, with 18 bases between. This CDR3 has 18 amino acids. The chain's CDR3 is CASSQERDRPEPSYEQYF. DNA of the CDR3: TGCGCCAGCAGCCAAGAGCGGGACAGACCCGAACCCTCCTACGAGCAGTACTTC.

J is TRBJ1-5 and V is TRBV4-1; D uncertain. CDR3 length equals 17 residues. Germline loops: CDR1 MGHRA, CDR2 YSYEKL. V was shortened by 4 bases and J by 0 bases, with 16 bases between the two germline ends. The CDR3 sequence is CASSPRAIINSNQPQHF. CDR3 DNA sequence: TGCGCCAGCAGCCCAAGAGCCATCATCAATAGCAATCAGCCCCAGCATTTT.

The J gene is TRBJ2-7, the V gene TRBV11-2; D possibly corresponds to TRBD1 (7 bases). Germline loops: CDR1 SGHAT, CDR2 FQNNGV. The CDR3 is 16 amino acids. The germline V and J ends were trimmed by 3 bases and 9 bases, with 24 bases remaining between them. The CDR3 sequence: CASSFSRDREVGGQYV. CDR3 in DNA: TGTGCCAGCAGCTTTTCCCGAGACAGGGAGGTCGGCGGGCAGTACGTC.

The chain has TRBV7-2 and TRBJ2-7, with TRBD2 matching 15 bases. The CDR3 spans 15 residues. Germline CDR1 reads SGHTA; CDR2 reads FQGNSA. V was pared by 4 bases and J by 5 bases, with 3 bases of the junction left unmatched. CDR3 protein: CASSSGLAGGHEQYF. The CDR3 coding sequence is TGTGCCAGCAGCTCGGGACTAGCGGGAGGTCACGAGCAGTACTTC. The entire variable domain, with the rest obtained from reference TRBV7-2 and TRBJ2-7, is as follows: GAGVSQSPSNKVTEKGKDVELRCDPISGHTALYWYRQSLGQGLEFLIYFQGNSAPDKSGLPSDRFSAERTGGSVSTLTIQRTQQEDSAVYLCASSSGLAGGHEQYFGPGTRLTVT.

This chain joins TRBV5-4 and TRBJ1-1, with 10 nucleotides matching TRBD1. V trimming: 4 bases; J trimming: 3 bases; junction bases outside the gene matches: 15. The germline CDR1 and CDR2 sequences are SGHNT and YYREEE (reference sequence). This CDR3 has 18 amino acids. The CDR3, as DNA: TGTGCCAGCAGCCCCCCCGAAGGGACAGGGGATGAGGACACTGAAGCTTTCTTT. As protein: CASSPPEGTGDEDTEAFF.

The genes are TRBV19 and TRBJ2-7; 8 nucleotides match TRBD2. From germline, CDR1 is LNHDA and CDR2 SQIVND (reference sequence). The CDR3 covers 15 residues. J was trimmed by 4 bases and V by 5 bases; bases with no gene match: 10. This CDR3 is CASSPTTGRGYEQYF. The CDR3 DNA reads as TGTGCCAGTAGTCCCACGACCGGGAGGGGGTACGAGCAGTACTTC.

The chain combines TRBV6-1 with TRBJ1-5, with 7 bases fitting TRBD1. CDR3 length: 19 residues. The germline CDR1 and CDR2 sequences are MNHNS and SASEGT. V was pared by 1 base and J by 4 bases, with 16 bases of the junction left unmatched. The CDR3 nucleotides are TGTGCCAGCAGTGAAGTTATGGGGTCGGGACAGCTGGGGAATCAGCCCCAGCATTTT. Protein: CASSEVMGSGQLGNQPQHF.

The CDR3 DNA sequence: TGTGCCAGCAGAGCCGGGACTAGCAGTTACAATGAGCAGTTCTTC. It yields the protein CASRAGTSSYNEQFF. The genes are TRBV2 and TRBJ2-1, with TRBD2 matching 9 bases. Trimming at V came to 6 bases and at J to 4 bases, leaving 7 bases not matched to a gene. The CDR3 length is 15 residues. The germline V gene encodes CDR1 SNHLY and CDR2 FYNNEI.

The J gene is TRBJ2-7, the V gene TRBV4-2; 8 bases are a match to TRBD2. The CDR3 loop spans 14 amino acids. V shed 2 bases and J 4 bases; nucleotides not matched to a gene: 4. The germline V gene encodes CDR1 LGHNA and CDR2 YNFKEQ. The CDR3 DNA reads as TGTGCCAGCAGCCAATTTGCGGGAGGTTACGAGCAGTACGTC. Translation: CASSQFAGGYEQYV.

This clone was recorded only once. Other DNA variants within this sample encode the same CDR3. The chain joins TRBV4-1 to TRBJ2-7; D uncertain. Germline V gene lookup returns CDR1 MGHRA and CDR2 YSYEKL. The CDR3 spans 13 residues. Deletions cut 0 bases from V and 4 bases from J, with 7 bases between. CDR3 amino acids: CASSQDRGYEQYF. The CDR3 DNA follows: TGCGCCAGCAGCCAAGATCGAGGTTACGAGCAGTACTTC.

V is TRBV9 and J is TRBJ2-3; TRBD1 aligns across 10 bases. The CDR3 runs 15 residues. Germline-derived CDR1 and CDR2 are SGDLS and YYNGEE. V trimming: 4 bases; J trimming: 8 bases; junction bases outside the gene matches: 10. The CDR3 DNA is TGTGCCAGCAGCTCCCCGGGACAGGGGACGGCTACGCAGTATTTT. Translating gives CASSSPGQGTATQYF.

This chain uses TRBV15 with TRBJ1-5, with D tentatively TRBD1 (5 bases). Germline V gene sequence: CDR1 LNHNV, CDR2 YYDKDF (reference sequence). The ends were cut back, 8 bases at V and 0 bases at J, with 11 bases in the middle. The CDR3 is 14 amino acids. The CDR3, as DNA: TGTGCCACCGGCTCGACAGTTAGCAATCAGCCCCAGCATTTT. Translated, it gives CATGSTVSNQPQHF.

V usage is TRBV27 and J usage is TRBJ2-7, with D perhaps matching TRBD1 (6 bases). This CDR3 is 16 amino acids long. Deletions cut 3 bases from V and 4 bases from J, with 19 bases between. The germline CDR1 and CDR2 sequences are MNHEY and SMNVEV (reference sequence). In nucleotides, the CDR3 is TGTGCCAGCAGTTTCCTGGGGAGCAGGGGTTCTTACGAGCAGTACTTC. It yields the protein CASSFLGSRGSYEQYF.

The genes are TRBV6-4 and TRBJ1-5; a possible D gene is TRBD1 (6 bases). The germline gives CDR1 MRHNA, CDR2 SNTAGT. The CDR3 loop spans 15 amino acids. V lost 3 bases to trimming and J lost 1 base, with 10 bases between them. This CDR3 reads CASSDRTVSNQPQHF. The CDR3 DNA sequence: TGTGCCAGCAGTGATAGGACAGTAAGCAATCAGCCCCAGCATTTT.

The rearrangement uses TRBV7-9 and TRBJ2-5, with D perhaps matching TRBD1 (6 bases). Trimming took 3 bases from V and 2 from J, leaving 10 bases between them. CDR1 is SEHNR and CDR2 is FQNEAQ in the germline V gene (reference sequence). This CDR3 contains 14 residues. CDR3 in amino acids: CASSFLRGQETQYF. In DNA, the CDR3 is TGTGCCAGCAGCTTTCTCAGGGGACAAGAGACCCAGTACTTC.

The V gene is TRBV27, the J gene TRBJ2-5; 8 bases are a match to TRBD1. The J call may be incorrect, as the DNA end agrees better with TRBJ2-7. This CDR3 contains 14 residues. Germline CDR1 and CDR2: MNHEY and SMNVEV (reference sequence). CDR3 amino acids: CASSTGGSSYEQYF. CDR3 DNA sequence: TGTGCCAGCAGTACAGGGGGGAGCTCCTACGAGCAGTACTTC.

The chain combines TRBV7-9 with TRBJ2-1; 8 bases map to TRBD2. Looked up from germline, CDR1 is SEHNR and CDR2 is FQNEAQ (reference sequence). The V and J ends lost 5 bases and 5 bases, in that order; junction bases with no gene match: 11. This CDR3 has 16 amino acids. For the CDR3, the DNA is TGTGCCAGCAGCCCCCCCGGGCTAGCGGGTGACAATGAGCAGTTCTTC. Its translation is CASSPPGLAGDNEQFF. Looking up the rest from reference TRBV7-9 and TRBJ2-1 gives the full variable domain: DTGVSQNPRHKITKRGQNVTFRCDPISEHNRLYWYRQTLGQGPEFLTYFQNEAQLEKSRLLSDRFSAERPKGSFSTLEIQRTEQGDSAMYLCASSPPGLAGDNEQFFGPGTRLTVL.

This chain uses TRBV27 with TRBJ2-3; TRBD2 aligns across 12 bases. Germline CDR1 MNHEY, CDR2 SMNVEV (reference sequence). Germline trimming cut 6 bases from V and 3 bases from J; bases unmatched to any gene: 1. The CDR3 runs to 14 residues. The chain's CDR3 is CASSGLAGTDTQYF. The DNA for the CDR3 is TGTGCCAGCAGCGGACTAGCGGGAACAGATACGCAGTATTTT.

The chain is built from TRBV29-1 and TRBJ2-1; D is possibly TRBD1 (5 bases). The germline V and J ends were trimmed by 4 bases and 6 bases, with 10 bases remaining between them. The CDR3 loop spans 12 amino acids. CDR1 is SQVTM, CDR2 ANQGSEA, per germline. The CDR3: CSVVVDINEQFF. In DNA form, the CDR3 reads TGCAGCGTTGTGGTGGACATCAATGAGCAGTTCTTC.

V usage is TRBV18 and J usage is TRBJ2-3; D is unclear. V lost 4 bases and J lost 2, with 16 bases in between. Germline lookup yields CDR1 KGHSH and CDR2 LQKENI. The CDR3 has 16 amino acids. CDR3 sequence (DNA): TGTGCCAGCTCACGGCTAGAATTCCTTACCACAGATACGCAGTATTTT. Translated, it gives CASSRLEFLTTDTQYF.

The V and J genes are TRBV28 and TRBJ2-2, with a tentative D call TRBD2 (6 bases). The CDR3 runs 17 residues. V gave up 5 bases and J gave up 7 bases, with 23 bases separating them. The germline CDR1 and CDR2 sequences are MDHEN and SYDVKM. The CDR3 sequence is CASSAIGHPMGGGELFF. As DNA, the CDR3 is TGTGCCAGCAGTGCAATCGGCCACCCAATGGGGGGCGGGGAGCTGTTTTTT.

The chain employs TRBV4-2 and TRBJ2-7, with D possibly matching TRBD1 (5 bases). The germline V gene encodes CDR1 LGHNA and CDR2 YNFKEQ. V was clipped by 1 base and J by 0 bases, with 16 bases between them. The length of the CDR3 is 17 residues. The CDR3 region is CASSQALVQVSSYEQYF. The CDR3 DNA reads TGTGCCAGCAGCCAAGCCCTTGTACAGGTTTCCTCCTACGAGCAGTACTTC.

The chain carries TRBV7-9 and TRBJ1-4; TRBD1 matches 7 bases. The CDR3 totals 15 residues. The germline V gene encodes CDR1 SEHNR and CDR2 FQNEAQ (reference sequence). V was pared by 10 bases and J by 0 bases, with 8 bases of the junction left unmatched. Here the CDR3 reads CATIGGTATNEKLFF. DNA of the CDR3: TGTGCCACTATAGGGGGGACAGCAACTAATGAAAAACTGTTTTTT.

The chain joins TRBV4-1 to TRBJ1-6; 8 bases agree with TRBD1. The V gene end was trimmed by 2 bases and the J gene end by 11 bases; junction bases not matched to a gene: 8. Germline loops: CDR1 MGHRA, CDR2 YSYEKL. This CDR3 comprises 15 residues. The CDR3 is CASSQPDRGLTPLHF. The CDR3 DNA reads TGCGCCAGCAGCCAACCTGACAGGGGATTAACACCCCTCCACTTT.

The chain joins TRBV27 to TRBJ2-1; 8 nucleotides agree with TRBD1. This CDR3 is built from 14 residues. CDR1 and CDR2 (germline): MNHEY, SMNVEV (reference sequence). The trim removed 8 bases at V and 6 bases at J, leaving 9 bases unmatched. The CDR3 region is CASALGQVVNEQFF. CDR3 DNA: TGTGCCAGCGCCCTGGGACAGGTGGTCAATGAGCAGTTCTTC.